By share, the clone carrying this T cell receptor (beta chain) counts as large. Its antigen is not identified. This specimen comes from a study of vaccination and CD4 T cells after COVID-19. General study results and limits: From a median of roughly 21 to 38, SARS-CoV-2-reactive clonotypes increased, though not significantly. Post-vaccination, and not before, a median 86.3% of reactive clones appeared in convalescent patients.

This CDR3 region has 11 residues. CD4+ T cells that had been cultured provided DNA sequenced with the Oncomine TCR Beta short-read assay. TCRdb ran MiXCR on the PCR reads and lists one entry per CDR3 protein. The sample consists of around 14,000 distinct CDR3 sequences, roughly 51% of them appearing once. Stated treatment: roughly 10-day PBMC culture with coronavirus spike peptide pools or control peptides (ViraFEST assay). Wells that each held around 2 million PBMCs were cultured with approximately 10 IU/ml IL-2 and 7.5 to 10 ug/ml peptide pools. This receptor was obtained from a human donor who had recovered from COVID-19. V usage is TRBV21-1 and J usage is TRBJ2-1; TRBD1, the D gene given by the table, was not confirmed from the DNA. Matching the DNA end better, TRBJ2-7 makes the J call doubtful. TRBV21-1 is flagged as a pseudogene. The specimen sequenced was CD4+ T cells from blood, cultured in vitro. The CDR3 sequence is CASSKGGEQYF. CDR3 coding DNA: TGTGCCAGCAGCAAAGGGGGCGAGCAGTACTTC.